A single sample is the source of the 2 T cell receptor beta chains below, sequenced in a study of T cells after yellow fever vaccination. MiXCR, run by TCRdb on the 5' RACE reads, gives a single entry per CDR3 protein. Counted here are roughly 400,000 distinct CDR3 sequences, roughly a sixth occurring once; the ten biggest clones make up roughly a sixth. Sample: PBMCs, taken before the yellow fever booster vaccination. These receptors came from a man younger than 35 who received the YFV17D yellow fever vaccine.

The chain has TRBV5-5 and TRBJ1-6; tentatively, D is TRBD1 (5 bases). CDR1 SGHKS and CDR2 YYEKEE come from the germline V gene (reference sequence). V was shortened by 4 bases and J by 4 bases, with 9 bases between the two germline ends. CDR3 size: 14 residues. The CDR3 region is CASSPGHYNSPLHF. In nucleotides, the CDR3 is TGTGCCAGCAGCCCCGGACATTATAATTCACCCCTCCACTTT.

The table lists this clonotype with a few counts. The chain employs TRBV2 and TRBJ1-2; D is ambiguous. The CDR3 covers 12 residues. Germline CDR1 and CDR2: SNHLY and FYNNEI. V was clipped by 11 bases and J by 8 bases, with 18 bases between them. The CDR3 region is CAGVTRFWGYTF. The CDR3 region has the DNA TGTGCCGGGGTCACACGGTTCTGGGGCTACACCTTC.